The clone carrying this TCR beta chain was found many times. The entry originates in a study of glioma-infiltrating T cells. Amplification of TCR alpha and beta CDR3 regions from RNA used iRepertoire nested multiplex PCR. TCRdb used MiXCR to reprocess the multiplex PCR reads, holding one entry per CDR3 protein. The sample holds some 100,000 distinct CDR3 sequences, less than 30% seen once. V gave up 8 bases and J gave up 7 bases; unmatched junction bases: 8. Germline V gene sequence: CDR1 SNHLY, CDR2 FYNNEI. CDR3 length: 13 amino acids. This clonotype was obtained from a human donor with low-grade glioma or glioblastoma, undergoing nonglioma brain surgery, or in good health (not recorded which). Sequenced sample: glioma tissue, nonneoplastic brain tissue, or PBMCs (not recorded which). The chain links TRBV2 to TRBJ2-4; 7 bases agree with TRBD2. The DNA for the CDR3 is TGTGCCAGCGGAGCGGGGAGAGTCAACATTCAGTACTTC. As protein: CASGAGRVNIQYF.